Below are 5 T cell receptor beta chains sequenced from a single sample in a study of cytomegalovirus exposure and HLA in healthy donors (dated 2017 in TCRdb). To prepare the library, the immunoSEQ multiplex PCR assay was applied. A mixture of 60 forward primers for TCR Vbeta segments and 13 reverse primers for TCR Jbeta segments was used in the multiplex PCR. The table was pulled from immuneACCESS by TCRdb, which kept in-frame rearrangements only. Such tables lose some clones; where checked, under half of the loss comes from unresolved V genes, and the rest has no known cause. This sample has 55,000 to 65,000 clones in its table, and 75% to 85% of those were observed once. Approximately 5.9% of the sample lies in the top ten. The source material was PBMCs. These receptor sequences come from a male donor in good health and CMV-seronegative.

The chain couples TRBV4-2 to TRBJ1-1; D unresolved. CDR3 length: 13 residues. Germline V lookup: CDR1 LGHNA, CDR2 YNFKEQ. V was clipped by 4 bases and J by 0 bases, with 6 bases between them. The DNA for the CDR3 is TGTGCCAGCAGCCGCCAGATGAACACTGAAGCTTTCTTT. Translating gives CASSRQMNTEAFF.

This chain joins TRBV6-4 and TRBJ2-1, with 10 bases lining up with TRBD2. V was clipped by 4 bases and J by 8 bases; unmatched bases: 11. This CDR3 comprises 16 residues. CDR1 and CDR2 from the germline V gene are MRHNA and SNTAGT. CDR3 in amino acids: CASSASPSGGAYEQFF. The CDR3 DNA reads as TGTGCCAGCAGTGCCTCCCCCAGCGGGGGGGCCTATGAGCAGTTCTTC.

The genes are TRBV7-8 and TRBJ1-6; the match to TRBD1 covers 7 bases. CDR3 length equals 14 residues. The V and J ends lost 1 base and 9 bases, in that order; junction bases with no gene match: 3. From germline, CDR1 is SGHVS and CDR2 FQNEAQ. The CDR3 DNA follows: TGTGCCAGCAGCTTAGGACAGGGCAGTTCACCCCTCCACTTT. It encodes CASSLGQGSSPLHF.

The CDR3 here is CASSQGAGAFGETQYF. The CDR3 DNA reads as TGTGCCAGCAGCCAAGGGGCAGGGGCGTTCGGAGAGACCCAGTACTTC. The rearrangement joins TRBV14 to TRBJ2-5, with D possibly matching TRBD1 (6 bases). Trimming took off 1 base at V and 4 bases at J, with 16 bases between the two ends. This CDR3 contains 16 residues. Germline V lookup: CDR1 SGHDN, CDR2 FVKESK.

The chain joins TRBV29-1 to TRBJ2-3; TRBD1 aligns across 10 bases. The J segment lost 3 bases and the V segment lost 6 bases, leaving 6 bases of the junction unmatched. Per the germline V gene, CDR1 is SQVTM and CDR2 is ANQGSEA. The CDR3 runs 14 residues. The CDR3 bases are TGCAGCGTGGGAGACAGGGGGCGGACAGATACGCAGTATTTT. Protein sequence: CSVGDRGRTDTQYF.